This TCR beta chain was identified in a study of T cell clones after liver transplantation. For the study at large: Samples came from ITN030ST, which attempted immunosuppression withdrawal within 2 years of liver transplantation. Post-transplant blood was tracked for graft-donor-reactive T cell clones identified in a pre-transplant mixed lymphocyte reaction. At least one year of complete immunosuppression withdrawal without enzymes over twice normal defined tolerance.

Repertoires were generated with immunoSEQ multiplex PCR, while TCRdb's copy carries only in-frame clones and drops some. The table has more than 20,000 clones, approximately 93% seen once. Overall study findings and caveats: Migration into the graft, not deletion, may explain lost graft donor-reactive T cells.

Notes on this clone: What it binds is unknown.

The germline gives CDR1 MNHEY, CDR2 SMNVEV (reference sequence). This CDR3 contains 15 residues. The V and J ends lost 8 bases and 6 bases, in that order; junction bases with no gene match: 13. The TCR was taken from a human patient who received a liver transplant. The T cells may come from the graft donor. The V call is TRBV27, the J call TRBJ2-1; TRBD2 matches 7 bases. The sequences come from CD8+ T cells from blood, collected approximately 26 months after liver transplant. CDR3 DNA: TGTGCCAGCCACTTGGGAGGCGGGAGTTTCAATGAGCAGTTCTTC. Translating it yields CASHLGGGSFNEQFF.